The 7 T cell receptor beta chains below were found in one sample sequenced in a study of cytomegalovirus exposure and HLA in healthy donors. With 60 Vbeta and 13 Jbeta primers, the PCR was carried out. Generated by immunoSEQ multiplex PCR, the TCRdb table keeps only in-frame clones and is missing some. The sample holds 90,000 to 110,000 clones, 12% to 15% seen once. The material sequenced was PBMCs. The receptors stem from a female donor in good health and CMV-seronegative.

The chain employs TRBV6-5 and TRBJ1-1; 7 bases map to TRBD1. From germline, CDR1 is MNHEY and CDR2 SVGAGI. The junction had 8 bases not matched to a gene; V was cut back by 5 bases and J by 5 bases. This CDR3 has 14 amino acids. In DNA form, the CDR3 reads TGTGCCAGCAGTCGAAAACAGGGGAGGACTGAAGCTTTCTTT. Translated, it gives CASSRKQGRTEAFF.

This clone was picked up a small number of times. J is TRBJ2-7 and V is TRBV6-5; 10 bases map to TRBD1. V lost 8 bases, J lost 8 bases, and 15 bases stayed unmatched. The germline V gene has CDR1 MNHEY and CDR2 SVGAGI. The CDR3 loop spans 15 amino acids. CDR3 DNA: TGTGCCAGCTCCCGTGCCGTGACAGGGGGCGTGCAGCAGTACTTC. It specifies CASSRAVTGGVQQYF.

This clone was found a few times. This chain uses TRBV29-1 with TRBJ1-2; D perhaps matches TRBD1 (6 bases). The germline V and J ends were trimmed by 5 bases and 2 bases, with 15 bases remaining between them. Germline values: CDR1 SQVTM, CDR2 ANQGSEA. The CDR3 length is 14 residues. CDR3 protein: CSVSKQGLNYGYTF. In nucleotides, the CDR3 is TGCAGCGTTAGTAAACAGGGATTGAACTATGGCTACACCTTC.

The V and J genes are TRBV27 and TRBJ2-5, with TRBD2 identical over 7 bases. The length of the CDR3 is 14 residues. Per germline, CDR1 MNHEY and CDR2 SMNVEV (reference sequence). The trim removed 2 bases at V and 5 bases at J, leaving 5 bases unmatched. The CDR3: CASSLGGGWETQYF. In nucleotides, the CDR3 is TGTGCCAGCAGTTTAGGGGGGGGTTGGGAGACCCAGTACTTC.

This clone was seen only a few times. This rearrangement joins TRBV25-1 to TRBJ2-7; perhaps TRBD1 as D (5 bases). The CDR3 totals 13 residues. Deletions cut 6 bases from V and 0 bases from J, with 9 bases between. Germline assignment: CDR1 MGHDK and CDR2 SYGVNS. The CDR3 is CASRSDNSYEQYF. The CDR3 bases are TGTGCCAGCAGGTCGGACAACTCCTACGAGCAGTACTTC.

A few counts support this clone. This sequence joins TRBV5-6 and TRBJ2-1, with TRBD1 matching 10 bases. V trimming: 2 bases; J trimming: 4 bases; junction bases outside the gene matches: 3. The CDR3 is 15 amino acids. Germline V lookup: CDR1 SGHDT, CDR2 YYEEEE. CDR3 sequence (DNA): TGTGCCAGCAGCTTAGGGACAGGGGCGTACAATGAGCAGTTCTTC. Translated, it gives CASSLGTGAYNEQFF.

This clone was found a few times. Other nucleotide sequences in the sample specify the same CDR3. The chain combines TRBV9 with TRBJ2-1; 9 bases are shared with TRBD2. The germline gives CDR1 SGDLS, CDR2 YYNGEE. This CDR3 spans 15 amino acids. J lost 4 bases, V lost 4 bases, and 6 bases had no gene match. This chain's CDR3 is CASSPSSGAYNEQFF. The CDR3 DNA sequence: TGTGCCAGCAGCCCCTCTAGCGGGGCTTACAATGAGCAGTTCTTC.